This T cell receptor beta chain was recorded in a study of beta chain features in type 1 diabetes. Findings and caveats of the study: A moderate, significant TCRB CDR3 shortening appeared in type 1 diabetes across four CD4+ subsets.

TCRB transcripts that were expressed got sequenced, as all of the isolated RNA had been reverse transcribed. This table comes from immunoSEQ multiplex PCR, and its TCRdb copy is limited to in-frame clones, with some not included. The table shows more than 550,000 clones, with over 11% occurring only once. The CDR3 spans 14 residues. Germline V gene lookup returns CDR1 SGHTA and CDR2 FQGNSA. After removal of 2 bases from V and 8 bases from J, the junction contained 3 bases not matched to a gene. Note on this clone: The antigen is not known.

The receptor's source is a man aged 18 to 30 with type 1 diabetes. The chain links TRBV7-2 to TRBJ2-2; TRBD1 matches 9 bases. Input material: naive CD4+ T cells from blood. CDR3 sequence: CASSLRQGEGELFF. The CDR3 DNA reads TGTGCCAGCAGCTTAAGACAGGGGGAAGGGGAGCTGTTTTTT.